The 8 T cell receptor beta chains below were found in one sample sequenced in a study of shared clonotypes between healthy human individuals. Using immunoSEQ multiplex PCR, the repertoire was profiled, and TCRdb retains in-frame clones only, with some absent. The data contain around 1.1 million clones, approximately 80% of them seen just once; the ten biggest clones take up approximately 0.9%. The sequenced sample consisted of memory CD4+ T cells from PBMCs. Subset indicated: CD45RA-negative fraction. These TCRs come from a man younger than 30 in good health. Some clones in this sample may be carry-over from other donors' samples.

This clone turned up a few times. Other DNA sequences in the same sample also yield this CDR3. The rearrangement links TRBV18 to TRBJ2-5; D gene unclear. The CDR3 sequence is 12 residues long. V shed 2 bases and J shed 0 bases, with 1 base lying between them. CDR1 is KGHSH and CDR2 is LQKENI in the germline V gene. The CDR3 nucleotides read TGTGCCAGCTCACCAAACCAAGAGACCCAGTACTTC. It translates to CASSPNQETQYF.

The chain couples TRBV9 to TRBJ2-1; 7 positions agree with TRBD1. J was trimmed by 8 bases and V by 3 bases; bases with no gene match: 8. CDR3 length: 14 residues. Germline lookup yields CDR1 SGDLS and CDR2 YYNGEE. This CDR3 is CASSGDSELDEQFF. The CDR3 DNA is TGTGCCAGCAGCGGGGACAGTGAATTGGATGAGCAGTTCTTC. Filled out from reference TRBV9 and TRBJ2-1, the complete variable domain reads DSGVTQTPKHLITATGQRVTLRCSPRSGDLSVYWYQQSLDQGLQFLIQYYNGEERAKGNILERFSAQQFPDLHSELNLSSLELGDSALYFCASSGDSELDEQFFGPGTRLTVL.

This clone appeared once. This chain connects TRBV5-4 to TRBJ1-4; D is unclear. This CDR3 contains 16 residues. CDR1 and CDR2 from the germline V gene are SGHNT and YYREEE (reference sequence). The germline V and J ends were trimmed by 2 bases and 9 bases, with 20 bases remaining between them. This chain's CDR3 is CASSFSLGMKEKKLFF. The CDR3 bases are TGTGCCAGCAGCTTCAGTTTGGGGATGAAGGAGAAAAAACTGTTTTTT.

V usage is TRBV7-3 and J usage is TRBJ2-5, with D possibly matching TRBD2 (5 bases). There are 22 residues in the CDR3. The germline CDR1 and CDR2 sequences are SGHTA and FQGTGA. V gave up 6 bases and J gave up 2 bases, with 37 bases separating them. The CDR3 nucleotides read TGTGCCAGCAGGATCCCGGAGGCTAGTAGGACCTTACTGAGAACCCGACAAGAGACCCAGTACTTC. The encoded protein is CASRIPEASRTLLRTRQETQYF.

This clone was found many times. The chain combines TRBV5-1 with TRBJ2-7; 10 bases map to TRBD2. This CDR3 region has 14 residues. Per the germline V gene, CDR1 is SGHRS and CDR2 is YFSETQ. V gave up 5 bases and J gave up 3 bases; unmatched junction bases: 5. The CDR3 sequence is CASRRAGGDYEQYF. The CDR3 DNA reads TGCGCCAGCAGACGAGCGGGAGGGGACTACGAGCAGTACTTC.

As concerns this clone: Other DNA sequences within the sample encode an identical CDR3. V gene TRBV28 combines with J gene TRBJ2-1, with TRBD2 matching over 10 bases. There are 16 residues in the CDR3. Trimming cost V 5 bases and J 0 bases; bases outside gene matches: 4. Germline lookup yields CDR1 MDHEN and CDR2 SYDVKM. In nucleotides, the CDR3 is TGTGCCAGCAGTCTACCTAGCGGGAGCTCCTACAATGAGCAGTTCTTC. Translating gives CASSLPSGSSYNEQFF. Filled out from reference TRBV28 and TRBJ2-1, the complete variable domain reads DVKVTQSSRYLVKRTGEKVFLECVQDMDHENMFWYRQDPGLGLRLIYFSYDVKMKEKGDIPEGYSVSREKKERFSLILESASTNQTSMYLCASSLPSGSSYNEQFFGPGTRLTVL.

The V gene is TRBV18, the J gene TRBJ2-1; D is ambiguous. The V end lost 4 bases, the J end lost 5 bases, and 9 bases lay between the germline ends. The germline CDR1 and CDR2 sequences are KGHSH and LQKENI. The CDR3 has 13 amino acids. CDR3 in DNA: TGTGCCAGCTCACTGCTAAGGGACAATGAGCAGTTCTTC. Translation gives CASSLLRDNEQFF.

This clone was seen a handful of times. V usage is TRBV29-1 and J usage is TRBJ2-1; no definite D call. Trimming pared 3 bases from V and 9 bases from J, leaving 15 bases between. Per germline, CDR1 SQVTM and CDR2 ANQGSEA. The CDR3 covers 13 residues. The CDR3 nucleotides are TGCAGCGTTGAGACCAGGAGTGTGGGTGAGCAGTTCTTC. Translation: CSVETRSVGEQFF.